The present T cell receptor beta chain was sequenced within a study of T-cell memory formation after mild COVID-19. Using its own MiXCR run on the 5' RACE reads, TCRdb lists one record per CDR3 protein. The sample consists of hundreds of thousands of distinct CDR3 sequences, around a sixth of them appearing once. The CDR3 extends over 15 amino acids. Trimming stripped 4 bases from V and 2 bases from J, with 12 bases between. Germline CDR1 reads MNHEY; CDR2 reads SVGEGT. This clonotype was sampled from a man between 18 and 29 years old who had mild COVID-19 (a few samples of this study predate the infection). Cell type and time point are not known. The V gene is TRBV6-2 or TRBV6-3, the J gene TRBJ1-5, with D possibly TRBD1 on 5 matching bases. The specimen sequenced was PBMCs or a T cell subset sorted from them (not recorded which). The DNA of the CDR3 is TGTGCCAGCAGTTTCAGGAGGGGAGGCAATCAGCCCCAGCATTTT. It encodes CASSFRRGGNQPQHF.